This is a list of T cell receptor beta chains from one sample in a study of vaccination effects on CD4 cells after COVID-19. No antigen has been identified for these receptors. Profiling relied on immunoSEQ multiplex PCR, and the TCRdb table lists in-frame clones only, not all of them. The sample has around 69,000 clones; roughly 80% are singletons. Material: CD4+ T cells from PBMCs cultured without peptide, obtained after COVID-19 vaccination. The receptors stem from a human donor who received a COVID-19 vaccine. The CDR3 runs from the conserved cysteine through the conserved F or W. The D gene is left open where the match is weak. The listing skips clone size in some rows; elsewhere it reads once, few, many or a size class.

- | TRBJ1-1 | few | TRBV4-1 | TGCGCCAGCAGCCAAGCTCCAGGACAGATGAACACTGAAGCTTTCTTT | CASSQAPGQMNTEAFF
- | TRBJ1-4 | few | TRBV2 | TGTGCCAGCAGCCCTCAAGGAAAACTGTTTTTT | CASSPQGKLFF
- | TRBJ2-5 | - | TRBV30 | TGTGCCTGGACAAGTGGTCCGTTCGGTACCCAGTACTTC | CAWTSGPFGTQYF
TRBD2 | TRBJ2-3 | - | TRBV7-2 | TGTGCCAGCAGCTTAGCTGGGACTAGCGGGGGTGGCACAGATACGCAGTATTTT | CASSLAGTSGGGTDTQYF
- | TRBJ1-5 | - | TRBV19 | TGTGCCAGTAGTATTACAGGGAGGCAGCCCCAGCATTTT | CASSITGRQPQHF
- | TRBJ1-5 | few | TRBV5-6 | TGTGCCAGCAGCTTGCTGGGGTCGGGCAATCAGCCCCAGCATTTT | CASSLLGSGNQPQHF
TRBD1 | TRBJ1-6 | - | TRBV27 | TGTGCCAGCAGTCGTACCGGGACAGGGTCATTTTATAATTCACCCCTCCACTTT | CASSRTGTGSFYNSPLHF
- | TRBJ1-5 | - | TRBV19 | TGTGCCAGTAGTAATATAGGGGGCAATCAGCCCCAGCATTTT | CASSNIGGNQPQHF
- | TRBJ1-2 | - | TRBV30 | TGTGCCTGGAGTCTAAAGGACAGTCGGGGCTATGGCTACACCTTC | CAWSLKDSRGYGYTF
- | TRBJ1-2 | few | TRBV4-1 | TGCGCCAGCAGCCCCCCGGCGGGGCTCGCCTATGGCTACACCTTC | CASSPPAGLAYGYTF
TRBD2 | TRBJ2-6 | - | TRBV2 | TGTGCCGCCCGGGGGGGCCTAGGAGCTGGGGCCAACGTCCTGACTTTC | CAARGGLGAGANVLTF
- | TRBJ1-6 | - | TRBV11-2 | TGTGCCAGCAGCCTCACAGAGAAGGGTAATTCACCCCTCCACTTT | CASSLTEKGNSPLHF
- | TRBJ2-5 | - | TRBV5-4 | TGTGCCAGCAGCTTGGGCGGGGCCCAAGAGACCCAGTACTTC | CASSLGGAQETQYF
TRBD2 | TRBJ2-5 | - | TRBV4-1 | TGCGCCAGCAGCTCGTACGGACTAGCGGGGCCCCAAGAGACCCAGTACTTC | CASSSYGLAGPQETQYF
TRBD2 | TRBJ2-1 | - | TRBV7-6 | TGTGCCAGCAGCTTAGTAGCTAGCGGGGTATTCAATGAGCAGTTCTTC | CASSLVASGVFNEQFF
- | TRBJ1-3 | - | TRBV20-1 | TGCAGTGCTAGAGACCAAAACACCATATATTTT | CSARDQNTIYF
- | TRBJ2-3 | - | TRBV6-4 | TGTGCCAGCAGGGAGACAGAATCTAGCACAGATACGCAGTATTTT | CASRETESSTDTQYF
- | TRBJ2-1 | - | TRBV4-3 | TGCGCCAGCAGCCAAGAGAAATCAGCCGATGAGCAGTTCTTC | CASSQEKSADEQFF
- | TRBJ2-3 | - | TRBV28 | TGTGCCAGCACGCGTCTCCGGCGGAAACTAGTGTCAGATACGCAGTATTTT | CASTRLRRKLVSDTQYF
- | TRBJ1-1 | - | TRBV30 | TGTGCCTGGAGTGTACAGTCAATAGCTTTCTTT | CAWSVQSIAFF
- | TRBJ2-3 | - | TRBV6-5 | TGTGCCAGCAGTTACTCGAATACCCCCAGAGCAGATACGCAGTATTTT | CASSYSNTPRADTQYF
- | TRBJ1-5 | - | TRBV5-6 | TGTGCCAGCAGCTTGGACGGGGGCAATCAGCCCCAGCATTTT | CASSLDGGNQPQHF
TRBD2 | TRBJ2-5 | - | TRBV5-8 | TGTGCCAGCACCGGGGGGGCCCAGTACTTC | CASTGGAQYF
TRBD1 | TRBJ1-2 | - | TRBV5-6 | TGTGCCAGCAGCTTGTTTTGGGCACCGGGACAGGGGTTTAACTATGGCTACACCTTC | CASSLFWAPGQGFNYGYTF
- | TRBJ2-2 | - | TRBV11-3 | TGTGCCAGCAGCTTAGAGTCAACAGGGTTAACCGGGGAGCTGTTTTTT | CASSLESTGLTGELFF
TRBD1 | TRBJ1-6 | - | TRBV6-4 | TGTGCCAGCAGTGACTATCCGGGACAGAATAATTCACCCCTCCACTTT | CASSDYPGQNNSPLHF
TRBD2 | TRBJ2-5 | once | TRBV7-3 | TGTGCCAGCTCTTCCGGGACTAGCGTGATGGAGACCCAGTACTTC | CASSSGTSVMETQYF
- | TRBJ1-1 | - | TRBV7-2 | TGTGCCAGCAGCTTAGCGTCTCCAACACCCACTGAAGCTTTCTTT | CASSLASPTPTEAFF
- | TRBJ2-5 | once | TRBV18 | TGTGCCAGCTCACCCTTAGAGGTGGGGGAGACCCAGTACTTC | CASSPLEVGETQYF
TRBD1 | TRBJ1-4 | few | TRBV19 | TGTGCCAGTAGTATAACGAGGGGGCCGGATGAAAAACTGTTTTTT | CASSITRGPDEKLFF
TRBD1 | TRBJ1-2 | few | TRBV28 | TGTGCCAGCAGTATCTCCGGGACAGCGTATGGTTATGGCTACACCTTC | CASSISGTAYGYGYTF
- | TRBJ1-6 | - | TRBV25-1 | TGTGCCAGCAGTAATCCGGGGCTGTCGAATTCACCCCTCCACTTT | CASSNPGLSNSPLHF
TRBD1 | TRBJ1-3 | - | TRBV5-1 | TGCGCCAGCAGCAGTACAGGGGGAGGCTCTGGAAACACCATATATTTT | CASSSTGGGSGNTIYF
TRBD2 | TRBJ2-3 | - | TRBV6-5 | TGTGCCAGTAATGCGGGGGACACAGATACGCAGTATTTT | CASNAGDTDTQYF
- | TRBJ2-5 | - | TRBV5-1 | TGCGCCAGCAGCTTGGCGCAATTCCAAGAGACCCAGTACTTC | CASSLAQFQETQYF
TRBD2 | TRBJ2-3 | few | TRBV19 | TGTGCCAGTAGTCCCGGACTAGCGGGGGGGCCAGATACGCAGTATTTT | CASSPGLAGGPDTQYF
TRBD1 | TRBJ2-2 | - | TRBV9 | TGTGCCAGCGCGGGACAGGGCAACACCGGGGAGCTGTTTTTT | CASAGQGNTGELFF
- | TRBJ1-6 | - | TRBV5-4 | TGTGCCAGCAGCTTGGAGTGGGATGCACCCCTCCACTTT | CASSLEWDAPLHF
- | TRBJ2-5 | - | TRBV19 | TGTGCCAGTACCGAATGGTCCGGTGGGACCCAAGAGACCCAGTACTTC | CASTEWSGGTQETQYF
- | TRBJ1-2 | - | TRBV6-6 | TGTGCCAGCAGGGCAGTGAAAGACCTTAACTATGGCTACACCTTC | CASRAVKDLNYGYTF
TRBD2 | TRBJ2-1 | once | TRBV5-6 | TGTGCCAGCAGCACCCAACTAGCGGGGGGGTCCTACAATGAGCAGTTCTTC | CASSTQLAGGSYNEQFF
- | TRBJ2-5 | - | TRBV12-3/TRBV12-4 | TGTGCCAGCAGTCCCCTTTCGGAGACCCAGTACTTC | CASSPLSETQYF
- | TRBJ1-1 | - | TRBV5-5 | TGTGCCAGCAGCTTAGACAGGAGGGCGATTGCTGAAGCTTTCTTT | CASSLDRRAIAEAFF
TRBD2 | TRBJ2-1 | - | TRBV5-8 | TGTGCCAGCAGCTTGCGGGGGGGGACTAACAATGAGCAGTTCTTC | CASSLRGGTNNEQFF
TRBD1 | TRBJ2-3 | - | TRBV5-1 | TGCGCCAGCAGCCCCGGGACAGACCCAGATACGCAGTATTTT | CASSPGTDPDTQYF
TRBD1 | TRBJ1-6 | few | TRBV2 | TGTGCCAGCAGACAGGGGGCTAATTCACCCCTCCACTTT | CASRQGANSPLHF
- | TRBJ2-1 | - | TRBV2 | TGTGCCAGCAGTTTGGGACCGAACAATGAGCAGTTCTTC | CASSLGPNNEQFF
- | TRBJ1-6 | - | TRBV5-1 | TGCGCCAGCAGCCCTGGGCAGACCAACCTCAATAATTCACCCCTCCACTTT | CASSPGQTNLNNSPLHF